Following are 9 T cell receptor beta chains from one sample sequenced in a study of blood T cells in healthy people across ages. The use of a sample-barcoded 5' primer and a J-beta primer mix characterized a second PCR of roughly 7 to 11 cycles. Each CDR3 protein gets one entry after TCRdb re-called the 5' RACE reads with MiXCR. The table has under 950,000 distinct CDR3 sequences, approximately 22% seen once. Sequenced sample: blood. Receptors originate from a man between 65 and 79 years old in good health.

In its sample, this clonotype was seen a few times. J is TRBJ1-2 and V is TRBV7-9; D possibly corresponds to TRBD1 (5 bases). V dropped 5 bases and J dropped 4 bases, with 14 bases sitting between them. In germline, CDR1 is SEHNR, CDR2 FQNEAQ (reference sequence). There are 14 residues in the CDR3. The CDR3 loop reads CASSKNGGGYGYTF. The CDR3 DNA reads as TGTGCCAGCAGCAAAAATGGGGGTGGCTATGGCTACACCTTC.

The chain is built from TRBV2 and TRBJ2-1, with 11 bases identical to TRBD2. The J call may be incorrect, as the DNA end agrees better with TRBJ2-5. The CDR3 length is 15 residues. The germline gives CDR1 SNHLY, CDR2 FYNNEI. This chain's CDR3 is CASRATGTSGETQYF. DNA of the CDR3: TGTGCCAGCAGGGCTACCGGGACTAGCGGCGAGACCCAGTACTTC.

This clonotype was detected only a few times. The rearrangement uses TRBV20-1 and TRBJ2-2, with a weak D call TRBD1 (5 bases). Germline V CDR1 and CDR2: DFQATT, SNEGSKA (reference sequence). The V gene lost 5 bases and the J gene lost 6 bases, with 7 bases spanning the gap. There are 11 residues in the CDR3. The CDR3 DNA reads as TGCAGTGCTGGCAGGGCCGGGGAGCTGTTTTTT. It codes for CSAGRAGELFF.

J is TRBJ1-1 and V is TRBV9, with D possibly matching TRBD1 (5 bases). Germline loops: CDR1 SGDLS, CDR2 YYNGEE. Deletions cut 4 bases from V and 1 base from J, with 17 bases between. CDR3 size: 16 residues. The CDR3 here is CASSPEWGPTNTEAFF. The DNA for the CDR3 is TGTGCCAGCAGCCCCGAATGGGGCCCCACGAACACTGAAGCTTTCTTT.

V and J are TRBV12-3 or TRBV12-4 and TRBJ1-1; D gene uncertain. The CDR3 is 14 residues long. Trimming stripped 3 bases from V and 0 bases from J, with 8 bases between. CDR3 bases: TGTGCCAGCAGTTTTGGGGAGGTGAACACTGAAGCTTTCTTT. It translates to CASSFGEVNTEAFF.

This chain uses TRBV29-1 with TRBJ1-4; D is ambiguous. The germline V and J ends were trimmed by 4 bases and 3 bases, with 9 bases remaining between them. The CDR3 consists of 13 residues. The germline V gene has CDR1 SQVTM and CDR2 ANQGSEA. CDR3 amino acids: CSVARSANEKLFF. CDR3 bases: TGCAGCGTTGCAAGGTCAGCTAATGAAAAACTGTTTTTT.

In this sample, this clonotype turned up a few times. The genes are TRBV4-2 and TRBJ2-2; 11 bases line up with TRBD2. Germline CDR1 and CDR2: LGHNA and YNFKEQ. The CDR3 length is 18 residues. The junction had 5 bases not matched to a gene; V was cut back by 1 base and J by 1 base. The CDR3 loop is CASSQVPSGGMNTGELFF. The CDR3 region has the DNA TGTGCCAGCAGCCAAGTTCCTAGCGGGGGGATGAACACCGGGGAGCTGTTTTTT.

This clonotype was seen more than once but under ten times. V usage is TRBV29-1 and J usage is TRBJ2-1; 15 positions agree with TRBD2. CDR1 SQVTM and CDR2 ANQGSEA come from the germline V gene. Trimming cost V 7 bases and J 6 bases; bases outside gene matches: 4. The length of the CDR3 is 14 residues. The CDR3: CSGGLAGGPNEQFF. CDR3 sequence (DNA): TGCAGCGGCGGACTAGCGGGGGGGCCCAATGAGCAGTTCTTC.

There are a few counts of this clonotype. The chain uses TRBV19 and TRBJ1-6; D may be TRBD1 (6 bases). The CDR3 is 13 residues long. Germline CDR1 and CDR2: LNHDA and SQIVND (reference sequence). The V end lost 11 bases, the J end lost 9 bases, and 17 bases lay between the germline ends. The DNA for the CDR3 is TGTGCCTCCGGGGGGCAGGGAGCTTCACCCCTCCACTTT. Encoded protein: CASGGQGASPLHF. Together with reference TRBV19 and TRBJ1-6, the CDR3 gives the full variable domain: DGGITQSPKYLFRKEGQNVTLSCEQNLNHDAMYWYRQDPGQGLRLIYYSQIVNDFQKGDIAEGYSVSREKKESFPLTVTSAQKNPTAFYLCASGGQGASPLHFGNGTRLTVT.